Listed below are T cell receptor beta chains from one sample, sequenced in a study of blood T cell repertoires in COVID-19. Assay used: immunoSEQ multiplex PCR; TCRdb lists only in-frame clones, some missing. The sample contains 120,000 or so clones, over 75% of which appear only once. Sequencing used peripheral blood. The source is a man between 60 and 70 years old with acute or convalescent COVID-19. The CDR3 runs from the conserved cysteine through the conserved F or W. A D gene is named only where the DNA matches it firmly. Rows may omit the clone size; those that give it use once, few, many or a size class.

v_call: TRBV7-2
clone_size: -
j_call: TRBJ2-1
d_call: TRBD2
cdr3_aa: CASSLGLAGGLQFF
cdr3_nt: TGTGCCAGCAGCTTAGGACTAGCGGGAGGCCTACAGTTCTTC

v_call: TRBV19
clone_size: -
j_call: TRBJ2-2
d_call: -
cdr3_aa: CASSTRDITGELFF
cdr3_nt: TGTGCCAGTAGTACCCGGGACATCACCGGGGAGCTGTTTTTT

v_call: TRBV5-6
clone_size: -
j_call: TRBJ2-5
d_call: TRBD2
cdr3_aa: CASSSEREYQETQYF
cdr3_nt: TGTGCCAGCAGCAGTGAGCGGGAGTACCAAGAGACCCAGTACTTC

v_call: TRBV20-1
clone_size: -
j_call: TRBJ2-3
d_call: -
cdr3_aa: CSAAYGDTQYF
cdr3_nt: TGCAGTGCCGCGTACGGGGATACGCAGTATTTT

v_call: TRBV6-2/TRBV6-3
clone_size: -
j_call: TRBJ1-1
d_call: TRBD1
cdr3_aa: CASSSPHGQGNTEAFF
cdr3_nt: TGTGCCAGCAGTAGCCCTCATGGACAGGGAAACACTGAAGCTTTCTTT

v_call: TRBV7-7
clone_size: -
j_call: TRBJ2-1
d_call: -
cdr3_aa: CASSTGLIGEQFF
cdr3_nt: TGTGCCAGCAGCACGGGACTCATCGGTGAGCAGTTCTTC

v_call: TRBV19
clone_size: -
j_call: TRBJ2-5
d_call: TRBD2
cdr3_aa: CASRPTGTRWETQYF
cdr3_nt: TGTGCCAGTAGACCCACAGGGACTAGGTGGGAGACCCAGTACTTC

v_call: TRBV7-2
clone_size: -
j_call: TRBJ1-5
d_call: -
cdr3_aa: CASSLGAKQPQHF
cdr3_nt: TGTGCCAGCAGCTTGGGGGCCAAGCAGCCCCAGCATTTT

v_call: TRBV7-9
clone_size: -
j_call: TRBJ2-3
d_call: TRBD1
cdr3_aa: CASSSKTGATDTQYF
cdr3_nt: TGTGCCAGCAGCTCAAAGACAGGGGCAACAGATACGCAGTATTTT

v_call: TRBV6-4
clone_size: -
j_call: TRBJ2-3
d_call: TRBD2
cdr3_aa: CASSDLAGGNADTQYF
cdr3_nt: TGTGCCAGCAGTGATCTAGCGGGAGGTAATGCAGATACGCAGTATTTT

v_call: TRBV18
clone_size: -
j_call: TRBJ2-1
d_call: TRBD2
cdr3_aa: CASSPGGGEFDEQFF
cdr3_nt: TGTGCCAGCTCCCCGGGGGGAGGGGAATTTGATGAGCAGTTCTTC

v_call: TRBV27
clone_size: -
j_call: TRBJ2-1
d_call: -
cdr3_aa: CASSQGADNEQFF
cdr3_nt: TGTGCCAGCAGCCAAGGGGCGGACAATGAGCAGTTCTTC

v_call: TRBV29-1
clone_size: -
j_call: TRBJ1-1
d_call: TRBD1
cdr3_aa: CSPVLQGATEAFF
cdr3_nt: TGCAGCCCGGTCCTACAGGGGGCCACTGAAGCTTTCTTT

v_call: TRBV7-8
clone_size: -
j_call: TRBJ1-2
d_call: TRBD1
cdr3_aa: CASSSRRTGSPGYTF
cdr3_nt: TGTGCCAGCAGCTCGAGGCGGACAGGGAGCCCTGGCTACACCTTC

v_call: TRBV19
clone_size: -
j_call: TRBJ2-7
d_call: -
cdr3_aa: CASSQGGRGSSYEQYF
cdr3_nt: TGTGCCAGTTCCCAGGGGGGCAGGGGGAGCTCCTACGAGCAGTACTTC

v_call: TRBV19
clone_size: -
j_call: TRBJ2-1
d_call: -
cdr3_aa: CASTSYNEQFF
cdr3_nt: TGTGCCAGTACCAGTTACAATGAGCAGTTCTTC

v_call: TRBV12-3/TRBV12-4
clone_size: -
j_call: TRBJ1-2
d_call: -
cdr3_aa: CASSPGGAYGYTF
cdr3_nt: TGTGCCAGCAGTCCGGGGGGAGCCTATGGCTACACCTTC

v_call: TRBV12-3/TRBV12-4
clone_size: -
j_call: TRBJ2-7
d_call: -
cdr3_aa: CASSLAGTYEQYF
cdr3_nt: TGTGCCAGCAGTTTGGCAGGGACCTACGAGCAGTACTTC

v_call: TRBV5-1
clone_size: -
j_call: TRBJ2-2
d_call: TRBD1
cdr3_aa: CASSGDREAGELFF
cdr3_nt: TGCGCCAGCAGTGGGGACAGGGAAGCCGGGGAGCTGTTTTTT

v_call: TRBV6-5
clone_size: -
j_call: TRBJ2-2
d_call: -
cdr3_aa: CASSYGPTNTGELFF
cdr3_nt: TGTGCCAGCAGTTACGGGCCAACGAACACCGGGGAGCTGTTTTTT

v_call: TRBV10-3
clone_size: -
j_call: TRBJ2-7
d_call: -
cdr3_aa: CAISESSQGINEQYF
cdr3_nt: TGTGCCATCAGTGAGTCGTCACAGGGTATCAACGAGCAGTACTTC

v_call: TRBV10-1
clone_size: -
j_call: TRBJ2-3
d_call: -
cdr3_aa: CASSEEGLRTDTQYF
cdr3_nt: TGCGCCAGCAGTGAGGAGGGCCTTCGCACAGATACGCAGTATTTT

v_call: TRBV7-2
clone_size: -
j_call: TRBJ1-4
d_call: TRBD1
cdr3_aa: CASSRPGQGDEKLFF
cdr3_nt: TGTGCCAGCAGCCGCCCGGGACAGGGGGATGAAAAACTGTTTTTT

v_call: TRBV28
clone_size: -
j_call: TRBJ2-6
d_call: TRBD1
cdr3_aa: CASSHLTGEGANVLTF
cdr3_nt: TGTGCCAGCAGTCACCTGACAGGGGAAGGGGCCAACGTCCTGACTTTC

v_call: TRBV6-2/TRBV6-3
clone_size: -
j_call: TRBJ1-1
d_call: TRBD1
cdr3_aa: CASSYYISSGGPTEAFF
cdr3_nt: TGTGCCAGCAGTTACTACATATCCTCAGGGGGCCCCACTGAAGCTTTCTTT

v_call: TRBV16
clone_size: -
j_call: TRBJ2-7
d_call: -
cdr3_aa: CASSPTRAVDEQYF
cdr3_nt: TGTGCCAGCAGCCCAACTAGAGCGGTCGACGAGCAGTACTTC

v_call: TRBV5-3
clone_size: -
j_call: TRBJ2-5
d_call: -
cdr3_aa: CARSCEGGRRETQYF
cdr3_nt: TGTGCCAGAAGCTGCGAGGGGGGGCGGCGAGAGACCCAGTACTTC

v_call: TRBV27
clone_size: -
j_call: TRBJ2-1
d_call: TRBD2
cdr3_aa: CASSSLAGAFGEQFF
cdr3_nt: TGTGCCAGCAGTTCACTAGCGGGAGCTTTTGGTGAGCAGTTCTTC

v_call: TRBV18
clone_size: -
j_call: TRBJ2-3
d_call: TRBD2
cdr3_aa: CASSPPASGSTDTQYF
cdr3_nt: TGTGCCAGCTCACCACCCGCTAGCGGTAGCACAGATACGCAGTATTTT

v_call: TRBV6-2/TRBV6-3
clone_size: -
j_call: TRBJ2-5
d_call: -
cdr3_aa: CASSDAGARETQYF
cdr3_nt: TGTGCCAGCAGCGACGCGGGGGCTAGAGAGACCCAGTACTTC

v_call: TRBV4-2
clone_size: -
j_call: TRBJ1-4
d_call: -
cdr3_aa: CASSQDRLGGNEKLFF
cdr3_nt: TGTGCCAGCAGCCAAGATAGACTGGGAGGTAATGAAAAACTGTTTTTT

v_call: TRBV19
clone_size: -
j_call: TRBJ1-2
d_call: -
cdr3_aa: CASTYRDFERGYTF
cdr3_nt: TGTGCCAGTACCTACCGGGACTTCGAGAGAGGCTACACCTTC

v_call: TRBV5-1
clone_size: once
j_call: TRBJ2-7
d_call: TRBD2
cdr3_aa: CASSLLAGGPDEQYF
cdr3_nt: TGCGCCAGCAGCTTGTTGGCGGGAGGCCCCGACGAGCAGTACTTC

v_call: TRBV7-2
clone_size: -
j_call: TRBJ2-1
d_call: -
cdr3_aa: CASSLVFGTYNEQFF
cdr3_nt: TGTGCCAGCAGCTTAGTTTTCGGGACCTACAATGAGCAGTTCTTC

v_call: TRBV28
clone_size: -
j_call: TRBJ2-4
d_call: TRBD1
cdr3_aa: CASNRQGADIQYF
cdr3_nt: TGTGCCAGCAACAGACAGGGGGCTGACATTCAGTACTTC

v_call: TRBV12-3/TRBV12-4
clone_size: -
j_call: TRBJ1-2
d_call: -
cdr3_aa: CASSRTENYGYTF
cdr3_nt: TGTGCCAGCAGTCGGACAGAGAACTATGGCTACACCTTC

v_call: TRBV11-2
clone_size: -
j_call: TRBJ2-1
d_call: -
cdr3_aa: CASSLGGRTWGGNEQFF
cdr3_nt: TGTGCCAGCAGCTTAGGGGGCAGGACGTGGGGTGGAAATGAGCAGTTCTTC

v_call: TRBV10-3
clone_size: -
j_call: TRBJ1-2
d_call: -
cdr3_aa: CAISESSAAHYTF
cdr3_nt: TGTGCCATCAGTGAGTCGAGTGCGGCCCACTACACCTTC

v_call: TRBV6-5
clone_size: -
j_call: TRBJ1-4
d_call: TRBD1
cdr3_aa: CASSYGTGGSKKLFF
cdr3_nt: TGTGCCAGCAGTTACGGGACAGGGGGCTCGAAAAAACTGTTTTTT

v_call: TRBV3-1/TRBV3-2
clone_size: -
j_call: TRBJ1-1
d_call: -
cdr3_aa: CASSRGTNTEAFF
cdr3_nt: TGTGCCAGCAGCCGGGGCACGAACACTGAAGCTTTCTTT

v_call: TRBV20-1
clone_size: -
j_call: TRBJ2-4
d_call: TRBD2
cdr3_aa: CSASRLAGGEDIQYF
cdr3_nt: TGCAGTGCTAGTCGGCTAGCGGGAGGGGAGGACATTCAGTACTTC

v_call: TRBV10-3
clone_size: few
j_call: TRBJ2-1
d_call: TRBD2
cdr3_aa: CAIGASGRRNEQFF
cdr3_nt: TGTGCCATCGGGGCTAGCGGGAGGAGGAATGAGCAGTTCTTC

v_call: TRBV5-4
clone_size: once
j_call: TRBJ2-2
d_call: TRBD2
cdr3_aa: CASSLYGRAWTGELFF
cdr3_nt: TGTGCCAGCAGCTTGTACGGGAGGGCCTGGACCGGGGAGCTGTTTTTT